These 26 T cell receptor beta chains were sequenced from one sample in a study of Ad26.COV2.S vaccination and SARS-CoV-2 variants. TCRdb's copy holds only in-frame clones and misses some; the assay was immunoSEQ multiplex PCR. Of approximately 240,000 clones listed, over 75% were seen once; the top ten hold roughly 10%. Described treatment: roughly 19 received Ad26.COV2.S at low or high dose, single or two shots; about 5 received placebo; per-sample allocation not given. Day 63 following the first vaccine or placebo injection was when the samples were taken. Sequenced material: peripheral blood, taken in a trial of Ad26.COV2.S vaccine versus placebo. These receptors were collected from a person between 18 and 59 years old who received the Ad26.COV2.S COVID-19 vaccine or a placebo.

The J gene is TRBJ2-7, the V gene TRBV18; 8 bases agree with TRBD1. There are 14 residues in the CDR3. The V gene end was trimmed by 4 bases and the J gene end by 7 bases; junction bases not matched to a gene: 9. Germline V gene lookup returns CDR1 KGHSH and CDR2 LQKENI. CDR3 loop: CASSQQQGAGEQYF. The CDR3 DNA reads TGTGCCAGCTCACAGCAGCAGGGGGCCGGGGAGCAGTACTTC. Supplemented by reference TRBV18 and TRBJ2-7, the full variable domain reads NAGVMQNPRHLVRRRGQEARLRCSPMKGHSHVYWYRQLPEEGLKFMVYLQKENIIDESGMPKERFSAEFPKEGPSILRIQQVVRGDSAAYFCASSQQQGAGEQYFGPGTRLTVT.

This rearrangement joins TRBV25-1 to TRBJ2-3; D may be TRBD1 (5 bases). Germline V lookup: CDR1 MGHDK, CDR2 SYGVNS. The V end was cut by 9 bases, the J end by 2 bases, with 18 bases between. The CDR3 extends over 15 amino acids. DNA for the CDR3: TGTGCCAGTATTAGGGCAGGGATACTCACAGATACGCAGTATTTT. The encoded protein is CASIRAGILTDTQYF.

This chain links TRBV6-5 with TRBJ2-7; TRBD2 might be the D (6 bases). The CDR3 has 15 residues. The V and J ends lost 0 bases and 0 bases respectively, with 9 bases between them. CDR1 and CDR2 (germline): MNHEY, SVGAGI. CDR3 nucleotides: TGTGCCAGCAGTTACTCGACCGGGAGCTCCTACGAGCAGTACTTC. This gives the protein CASSYSTGSSYEQYF.

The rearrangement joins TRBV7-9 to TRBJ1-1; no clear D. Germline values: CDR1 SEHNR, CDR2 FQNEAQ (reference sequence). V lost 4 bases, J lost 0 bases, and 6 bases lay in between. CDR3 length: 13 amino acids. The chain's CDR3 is CASSSGLNTEAFF. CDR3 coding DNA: TGTGCCAGCAGCTCGGGGTTGAACACTGAAGCTTTCTTT.

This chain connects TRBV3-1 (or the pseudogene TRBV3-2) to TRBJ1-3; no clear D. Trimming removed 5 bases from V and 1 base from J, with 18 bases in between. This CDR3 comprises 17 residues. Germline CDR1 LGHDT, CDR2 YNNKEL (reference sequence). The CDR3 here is CASSSQPEPTSGNTIYF. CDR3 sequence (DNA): TGTGCCAGCAGCTCACAACCGGAACCTACTTCTGGAAACACCATATATTTT.

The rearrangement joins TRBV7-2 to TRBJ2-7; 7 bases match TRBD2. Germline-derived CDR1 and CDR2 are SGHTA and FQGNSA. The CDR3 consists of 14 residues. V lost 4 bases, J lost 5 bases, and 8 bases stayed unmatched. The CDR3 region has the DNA TGTGCCAGCAGCTCACCGGGGGGTAGCGACGAGCAGTACTTC. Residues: CASSSPGGSDEQYF. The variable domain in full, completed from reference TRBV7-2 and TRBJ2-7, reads GAGVSQSPSNKVTEKGKDVELRCDPISGHTALYWYRQSLGQGLEFLIYFQGNSAPDKSGLPSDRFSAERTGGSVSTLTIQRTQQEDSAVYLCASSSPGGSDEQYFGPGTRLTVT.

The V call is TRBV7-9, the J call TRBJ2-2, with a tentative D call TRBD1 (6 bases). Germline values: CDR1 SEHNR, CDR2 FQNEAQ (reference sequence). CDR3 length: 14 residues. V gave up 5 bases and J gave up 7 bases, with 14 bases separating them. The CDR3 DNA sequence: TGTGCCAGCAGCCCCCCTAGGGGGAGCGGGGAGCTGTTTTTT. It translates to CASSPPRGSGELFF.

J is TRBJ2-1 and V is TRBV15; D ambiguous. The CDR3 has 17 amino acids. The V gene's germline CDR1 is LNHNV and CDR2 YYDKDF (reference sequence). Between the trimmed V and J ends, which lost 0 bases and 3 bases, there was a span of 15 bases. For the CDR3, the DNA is TGTGCCACCAGCAGAGATTTCGAGTTGAGACGCTACAATGAGCAGTTCTTC. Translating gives CATSRDFELRRYNEQFF.

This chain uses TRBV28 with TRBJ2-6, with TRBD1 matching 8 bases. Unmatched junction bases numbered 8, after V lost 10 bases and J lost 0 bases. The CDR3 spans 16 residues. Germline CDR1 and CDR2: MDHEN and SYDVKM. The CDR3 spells CATTGQGHSGANVLTF. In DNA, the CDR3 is TGTGCCACCACAGGACAGGGACACTCTGGGGCCAACGTCCTGACTTTC. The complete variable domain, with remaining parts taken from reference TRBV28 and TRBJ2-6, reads DVKVTQSSRYLVKRTGEKVFLECVQDMDHENMFWYRQDPGLGLRLIYFSYDVKMKEKGDIPEGYSVSREKKERFSLILESASTNQTSMYLCATTGQGHSGANVLTFGAGSRLTVL.

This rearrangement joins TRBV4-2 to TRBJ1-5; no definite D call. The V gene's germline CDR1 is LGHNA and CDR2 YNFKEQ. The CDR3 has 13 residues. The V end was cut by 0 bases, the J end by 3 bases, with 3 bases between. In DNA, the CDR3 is TGTGCCAGCAGCCAAGATCCCAATCAGCCCCAGCATTTT. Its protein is CASSQDPNQPQHF.

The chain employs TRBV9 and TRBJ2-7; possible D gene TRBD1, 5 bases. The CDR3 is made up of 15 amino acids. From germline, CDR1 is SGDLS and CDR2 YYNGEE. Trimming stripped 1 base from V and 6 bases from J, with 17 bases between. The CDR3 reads CASSVSGQGPTEQYF. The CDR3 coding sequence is TGTGCCAGCAGCGTATCGGGCCAGGGCCCTACCGAGCAGTACTTC.

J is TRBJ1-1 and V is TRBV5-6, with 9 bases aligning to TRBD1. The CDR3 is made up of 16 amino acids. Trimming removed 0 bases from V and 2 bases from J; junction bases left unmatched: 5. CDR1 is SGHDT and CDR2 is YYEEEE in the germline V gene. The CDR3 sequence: CASSLERDRANTEAFF. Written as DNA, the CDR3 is TGTGCCAGCAGCTTGGAGAGGGACAGGGCCAACACTGAAGCTTTCTTT.

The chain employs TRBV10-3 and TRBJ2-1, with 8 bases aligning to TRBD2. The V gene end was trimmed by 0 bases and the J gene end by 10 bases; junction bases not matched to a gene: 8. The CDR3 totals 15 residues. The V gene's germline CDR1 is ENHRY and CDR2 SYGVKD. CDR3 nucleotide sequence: TGTGCCATCAGTGAGTCGGCTAGCGGGCCACCGGAGCAGTTCTTC. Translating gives CAISESASGPPEQFF.

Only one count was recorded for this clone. CDR3 sequence: CASSRSGEDYEQYF. For the CDR3, the DNA is TGTGCCAGCTCACGCTCTGGGGAGGACTACGAGCAGTACTTC. The chain couples TRBV18 to TRBJ2-7; possible D gene TRBD2, 6 bases. Germline V gives CDR1 KGHSH, CDR2 LQKENI. V was clipped by 4 bases and J by 3 bases, with 13 bases between them. This CDR3 is 14 amino acids long.

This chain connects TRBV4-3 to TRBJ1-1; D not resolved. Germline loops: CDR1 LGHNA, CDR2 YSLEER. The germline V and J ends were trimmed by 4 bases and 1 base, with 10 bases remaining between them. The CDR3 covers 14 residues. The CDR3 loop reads CASSPARRNTEAFF. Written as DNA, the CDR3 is TGCGCCAGCAGCCCCGCTCGGAGGAACACTGAAGCTTTCTTT.

The CDR3 sequence: CASSLTRAETQYF. The CDR3 DNA sequence: TGTGCCAGCAGCCTAACCCGGGCAGAGACCCAGTACTTC. J is TRBJ2-5 and V is TRBV3-1 (or the pseudogene TRBV3-2), with D uncertain. The germline V gene encodes CDR1 LGHDT and CDR2 YNNKEL (reference sequence). Trimming stripped 4 bases from V and 4 bases from J, with 10 bases between. The CDR3 runs 13 residues.

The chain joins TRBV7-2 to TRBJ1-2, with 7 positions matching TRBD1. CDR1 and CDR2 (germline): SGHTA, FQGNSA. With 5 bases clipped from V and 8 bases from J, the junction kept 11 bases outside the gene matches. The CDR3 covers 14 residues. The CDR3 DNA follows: TGTGCCAGCAGCCCGACGACAGGGCCGGGAGGCTACACCTTC. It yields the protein CASSPTTGPGGYTF.

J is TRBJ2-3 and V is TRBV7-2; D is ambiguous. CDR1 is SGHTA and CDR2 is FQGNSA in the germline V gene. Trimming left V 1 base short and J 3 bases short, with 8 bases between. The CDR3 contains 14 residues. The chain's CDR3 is CASSLGARTDTQYF. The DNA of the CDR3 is TGTGCCAGCAGCTTAGGGGCCCGGACAGATACGCAGTATTTT.

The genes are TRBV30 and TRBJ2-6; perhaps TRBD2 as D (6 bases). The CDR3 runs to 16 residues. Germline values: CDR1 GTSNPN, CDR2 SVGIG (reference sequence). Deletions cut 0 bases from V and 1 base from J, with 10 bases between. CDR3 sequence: CAWSVRGGSGANVLTF. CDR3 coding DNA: TGTGCCTGGAGTGTACGCGGAGGGTCTGGGGCCAACGTCCTGACTTTC.

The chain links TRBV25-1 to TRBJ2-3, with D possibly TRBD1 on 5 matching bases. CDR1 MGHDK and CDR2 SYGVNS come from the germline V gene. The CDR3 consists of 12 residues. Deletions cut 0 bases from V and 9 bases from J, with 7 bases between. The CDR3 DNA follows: TGTGCCAGCAGTGAATATAAGGGGACGCAGTATTTT. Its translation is CASSEYKGTQYF.

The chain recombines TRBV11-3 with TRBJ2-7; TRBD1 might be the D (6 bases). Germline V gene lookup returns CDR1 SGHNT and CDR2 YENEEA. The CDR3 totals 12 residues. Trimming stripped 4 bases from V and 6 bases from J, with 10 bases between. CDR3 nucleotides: TGTGCCAGCAGCTATAGGGGGTCCGAGCAGTACTTC. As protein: CASSYRGSEQYF.

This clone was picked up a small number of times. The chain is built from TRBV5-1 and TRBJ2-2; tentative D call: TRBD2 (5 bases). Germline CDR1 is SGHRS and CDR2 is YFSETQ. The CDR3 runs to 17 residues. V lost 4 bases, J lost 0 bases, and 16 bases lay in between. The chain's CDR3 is CASSPLVGLANTGELFF. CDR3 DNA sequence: TGCGCCAGCAGCCCCTTAGTTGGACTGGCGAACACCGGGGAGCTGTTTTTT.

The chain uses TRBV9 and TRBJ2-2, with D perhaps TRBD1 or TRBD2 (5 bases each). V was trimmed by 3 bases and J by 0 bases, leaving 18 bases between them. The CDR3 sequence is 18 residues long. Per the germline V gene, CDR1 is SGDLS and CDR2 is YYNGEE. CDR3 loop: CASSASGTAIPNTGELFF. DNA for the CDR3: TGTGCCAGCAGCGCCTCCGGGACCGCCATCCCGAACACCGGGGAGCTGTTTTTT.

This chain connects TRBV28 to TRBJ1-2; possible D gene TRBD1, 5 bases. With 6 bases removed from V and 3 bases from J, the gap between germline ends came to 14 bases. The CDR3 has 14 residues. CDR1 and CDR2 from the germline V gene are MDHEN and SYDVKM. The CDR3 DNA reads TGTGCCAGCAGGAATCGAGGGACGGACTATGGCTACACCTTC. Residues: CASRNRGTDYGYTF.

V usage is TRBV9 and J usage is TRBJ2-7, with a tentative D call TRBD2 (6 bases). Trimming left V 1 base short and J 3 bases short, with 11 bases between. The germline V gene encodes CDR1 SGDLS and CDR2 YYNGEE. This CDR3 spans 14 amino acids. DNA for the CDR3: TGTGCCAGCAGCGTAATGGACGGGGGCTACGAGCAGTACTTC. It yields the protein CASSVMDGGYEQYF.

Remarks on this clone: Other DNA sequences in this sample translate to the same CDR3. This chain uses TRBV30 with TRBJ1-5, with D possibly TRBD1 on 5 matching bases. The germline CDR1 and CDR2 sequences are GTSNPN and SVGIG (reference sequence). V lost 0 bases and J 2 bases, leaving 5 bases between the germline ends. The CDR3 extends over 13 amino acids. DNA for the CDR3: TGTGCCTGGAGTGTACAGGGCAATCAGCCCCAGCATTTT. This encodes CAWSVQGNQPQHF.